These T cell receptor beta chains were read from a single sample in a study of T cell responses to AZD1222 COVID-19 vaccine. Data came from immunoSEQ multiplex PCR; TCRdb stores just in-frame clones and leaves some out. The data contain around 46,000 clones, approximately 90% of them singletons. The sequencing used peripheral blood, collected 28 days after the second AZD1222 dose. These receptors originate from an adult who received the AZD1222 COVID-19 vaccine. The CDR3 runs from the conserved cysteine through the conserved F or W. Size values are once, few and many counts, or a class for expanded clones, and some rows have none.

- | TRBJ2-7 | TRBV29-1 | CSVLDSPLDREQYF
once | TRBJ1-2 | TRBV28 | CASSLGGATNYGYTF
- | TRBJ2-3 | TRBV19 | CASSYRGGTDTQYF
- | TRBJ2-4 | TRBV3-1/TRBV3-2 | CASSHRPPGAGRLAKNIQYF
- | TRBJ1-2 | TRBV12-5 | CASGFPTDSNYGYTF
- | TRBJ2-3 | TRBV3-1/TRBV3-2 | CASSQALRPSTDTQYF
- | TRBJ2-3 | TRBV5-5 | CASSLAGDTQYF
- | TRBJ2-2 | TRBV7-7 | CASSLGVGTGELFF
- | TRBJ2-3 | TRBV6-5 | CASSFRGEDTQYF
- | TRBJ1-6 | TRBV5-8 | CASSPNQGSYNSPLHF
- | TRBJ2-3 | TRBV27 | CASSLNRGTDTQYF
- | TRBJ1-2 | TRBV6-1 | CASSGRTGERNYGYTF
- | TRBJ2-7 | TRBV10-1 | CASSGHYQGPYEQYF
- | TRBJ2-1 | TRBV14 | CASSPTYNEQFF
- | TRBJ2-2 | TRBV4-3 | CASSQGGRGYTGELFF
few | TRBJ2-7 | TRBV11-2 | CASSSNLAGGSEQYF
- | TRBJ2-7 | TRBV11-2 | CASSTDVAGERHEQYF
- | TRBJ2-1 | TRBV28 | CASSLYSAYNEQFF
- | TRBJ2-5 | TRBV9 | CASSLGTSGGRETQYF
once | TRBJ2-7 | TRBV7-6 | CASSYHRDRSYEQYF
- | TRBJ2-7 | TRBV19 | CASSKTGGYEQYF
- | TRBJ1-6 | TRBV24-1 | CATSDGQVNSPLHF
- | TRBJ2-7 | TRBV10-3 | CANSGNYEQYF
- | TRBJ2-7 | TRBV5-1 | CASSLGHTPSYEQYF
- | TRBJ1-4 | TRBV28 | CASSLRSQYEKLFF
- | TRBJ1-2 | TRBV28 | CASSNNYGYTF
- | TRBJ1-4 | TRBV10-2 | CASRPDGGTNEKLFF
- | TRBJ2-7 | TRBV10-3 | CAISEPGTGSYEQYF
- | TRBJ1-4 | TRBV7-9 | CASRATGVREKLFF
- | TRBJ2-7 | TRBV28 | CASGTSTYEQYF
- | TRBJ1-2 | TRBV11-1 | CASSFGDRGYTF
- | TRBJ1-1 | TRBV7-8 | CASSLVAGNTEAFF
- | TRBJ2-7 | TRBV13 | CASSLAAGQEQYF
- | TRBJ2-7 | TRBV12-3/TRBV12-4 | CASSSSGKAEQYF
- | TRBJ1-1 | TRBV6-5 | CASRGHMNTEAFF
- | TRBJ1-1 | TRBV2 | CASRQQGNTEAFF